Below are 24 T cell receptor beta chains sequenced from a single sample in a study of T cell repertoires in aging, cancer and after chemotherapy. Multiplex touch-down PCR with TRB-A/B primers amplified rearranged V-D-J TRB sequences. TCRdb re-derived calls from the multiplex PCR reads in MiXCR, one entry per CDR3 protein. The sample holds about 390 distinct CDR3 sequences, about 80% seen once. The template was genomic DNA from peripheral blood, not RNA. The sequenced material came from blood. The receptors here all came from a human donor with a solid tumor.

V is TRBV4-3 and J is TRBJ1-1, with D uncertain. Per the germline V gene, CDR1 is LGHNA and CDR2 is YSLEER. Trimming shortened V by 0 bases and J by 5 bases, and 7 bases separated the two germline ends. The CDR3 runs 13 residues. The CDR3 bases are TGCGCCAGCAGCCAAGAGGCGGAAACTGAAGCTTTCTTT. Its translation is CASSQEAETEAFF.

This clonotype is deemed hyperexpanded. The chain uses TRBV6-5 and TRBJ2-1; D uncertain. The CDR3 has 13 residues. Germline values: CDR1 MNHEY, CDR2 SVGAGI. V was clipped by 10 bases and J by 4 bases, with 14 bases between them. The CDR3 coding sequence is TGTGCCACCCGTCAGCTTACTTACAATGAGCAGTTCTTC. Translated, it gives CATRQLTYNEQFF.

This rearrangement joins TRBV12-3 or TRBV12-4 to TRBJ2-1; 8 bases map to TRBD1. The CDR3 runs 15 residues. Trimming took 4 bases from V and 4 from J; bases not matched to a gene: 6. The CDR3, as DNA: TGTGCCAGCAGTTCGGACAGGGCCAAATACAATGAGCAGTTCTTC. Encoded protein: CASSSDRAKYNEQFF.

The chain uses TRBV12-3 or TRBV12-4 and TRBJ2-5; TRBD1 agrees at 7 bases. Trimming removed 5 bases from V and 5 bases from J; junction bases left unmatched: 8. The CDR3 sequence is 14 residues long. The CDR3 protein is CASSLLGTVETQYF. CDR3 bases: TGTGCCAGCAGTCTGCTCGGGACAGTCGAGACCCAGTACTTC.

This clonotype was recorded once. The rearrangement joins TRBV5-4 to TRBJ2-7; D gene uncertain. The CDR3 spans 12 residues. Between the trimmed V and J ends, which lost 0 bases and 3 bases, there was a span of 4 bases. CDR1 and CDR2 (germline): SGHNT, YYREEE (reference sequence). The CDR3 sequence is CASSLGGYEQYV. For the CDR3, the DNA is TGTGCCAGCAGCTTGGGGGGCTACGAGCAGTACGTC.

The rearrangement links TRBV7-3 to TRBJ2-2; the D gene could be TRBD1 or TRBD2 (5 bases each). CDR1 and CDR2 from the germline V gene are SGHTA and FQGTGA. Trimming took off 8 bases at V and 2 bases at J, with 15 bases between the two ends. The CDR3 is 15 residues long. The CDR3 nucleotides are TGTGCCAGCGGTTGGGGCGGGCCTAACACCGGGGAGCTGTTTTTT. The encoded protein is CASGWGGPNTGELFF.

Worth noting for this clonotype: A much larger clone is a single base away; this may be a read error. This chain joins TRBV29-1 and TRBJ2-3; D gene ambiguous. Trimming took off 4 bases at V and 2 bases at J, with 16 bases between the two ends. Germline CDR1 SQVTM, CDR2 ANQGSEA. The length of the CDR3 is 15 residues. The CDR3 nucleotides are TGCAGCGTTGTATCGTTCCCAACCAACACAGATACGCAGTATTTT. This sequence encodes CSVVSFPTNTDTQYF.

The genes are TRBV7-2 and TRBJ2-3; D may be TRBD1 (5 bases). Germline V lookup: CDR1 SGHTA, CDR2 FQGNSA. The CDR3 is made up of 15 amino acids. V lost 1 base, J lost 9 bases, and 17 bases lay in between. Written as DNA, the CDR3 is TGTGCCAGCAGCTTAGGGGGCGGTCAAAAGGGGACGCAGTATTTT. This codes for CASSLGGGQKGTQYF.

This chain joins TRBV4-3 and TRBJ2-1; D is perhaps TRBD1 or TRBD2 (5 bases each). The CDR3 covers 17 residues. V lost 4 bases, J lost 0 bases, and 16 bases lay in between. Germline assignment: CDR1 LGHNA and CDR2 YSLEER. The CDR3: CASSLGIGESSYNEQFF. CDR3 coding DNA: TGCGCCAGCAGCCTTGGCATAGGGGAGAGCTCCTACAATGAGCAGTTCTTC.

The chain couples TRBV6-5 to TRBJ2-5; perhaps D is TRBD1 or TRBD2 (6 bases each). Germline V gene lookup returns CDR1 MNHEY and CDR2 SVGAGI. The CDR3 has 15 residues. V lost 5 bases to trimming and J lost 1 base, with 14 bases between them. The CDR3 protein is CASSRRRGAQETQYF. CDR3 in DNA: TGTGCCAGCAGTCGCCGAAGGGGGGCCCAAGAGACCCAGTACTTC.

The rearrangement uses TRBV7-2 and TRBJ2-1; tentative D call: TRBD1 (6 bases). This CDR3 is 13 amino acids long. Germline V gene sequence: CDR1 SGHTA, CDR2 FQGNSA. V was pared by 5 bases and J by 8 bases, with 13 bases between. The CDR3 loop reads CASSAYRVDEQFF. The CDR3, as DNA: TGTGCCAGCAGCGCCTACAGGGTGGATGAGCAGTTCTTC.

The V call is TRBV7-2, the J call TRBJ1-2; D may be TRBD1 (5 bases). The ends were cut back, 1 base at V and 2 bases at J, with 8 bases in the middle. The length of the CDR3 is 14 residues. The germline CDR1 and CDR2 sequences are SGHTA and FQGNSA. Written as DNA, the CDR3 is TGTGCCAGCAGCTTAGTGTCAGGGAACTATGGCTACACCTTC. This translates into CASSLVSGNYGYTF. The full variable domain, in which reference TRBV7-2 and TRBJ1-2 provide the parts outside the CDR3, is GAGVSQSPSNKVTEKGKDVELRCDPISGHTALYWYRQSLGQGLEFLIYFQGNSAPDKSGLPSDRFSAERTGGSVSTLTIQRTQQEDSAVYLCASSLVSGNYGYTFGSGTRLTVV.

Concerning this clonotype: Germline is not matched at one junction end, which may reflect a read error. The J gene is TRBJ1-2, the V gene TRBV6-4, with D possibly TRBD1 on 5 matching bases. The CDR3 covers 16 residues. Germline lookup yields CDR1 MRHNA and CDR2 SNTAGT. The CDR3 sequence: CATSDPGGERNYGYTF. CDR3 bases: TGTGCCACCAGTGATCCCGGGGGTGAGAGAAACTATGGCTACACCTTC.

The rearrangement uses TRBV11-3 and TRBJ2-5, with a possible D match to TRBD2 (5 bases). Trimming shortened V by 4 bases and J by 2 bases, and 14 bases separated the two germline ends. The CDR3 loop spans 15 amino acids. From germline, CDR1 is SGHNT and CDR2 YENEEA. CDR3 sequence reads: CASSWYSGSQETQYF. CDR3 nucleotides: TGTGCCAGCAGCTGGTACAGCGGCAGTCAAGAGACCCAGTACTTC.

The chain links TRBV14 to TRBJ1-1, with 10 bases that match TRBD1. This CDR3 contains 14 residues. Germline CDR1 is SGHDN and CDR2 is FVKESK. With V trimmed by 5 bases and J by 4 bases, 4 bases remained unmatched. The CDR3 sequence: CASSFGQGGTEAFF. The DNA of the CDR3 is TGTGCCAGCAGCTTCGGACAGGGGGGCACTGAAGCTTTCTTT.

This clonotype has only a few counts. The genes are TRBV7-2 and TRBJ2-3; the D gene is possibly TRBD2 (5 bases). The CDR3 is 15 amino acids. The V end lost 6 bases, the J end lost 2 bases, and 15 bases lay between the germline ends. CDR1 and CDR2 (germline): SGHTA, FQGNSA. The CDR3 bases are TGTGCCAGCAGTTTCACGGAGGCCTCCACAGATACGCAGTATTTT. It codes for CASSFTEASTDTQYF. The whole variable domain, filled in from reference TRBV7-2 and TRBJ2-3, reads GAGVSQSPSNKVTEKGKDVELRCDPISGHTALYWYRQSLGQGLEFLIYFQGNSAPDKSGLPSDRFSAERTGGSVSTLTIQRTQQEDSAVYLCASSFTEASTDTQYFGPGTRLTVL.

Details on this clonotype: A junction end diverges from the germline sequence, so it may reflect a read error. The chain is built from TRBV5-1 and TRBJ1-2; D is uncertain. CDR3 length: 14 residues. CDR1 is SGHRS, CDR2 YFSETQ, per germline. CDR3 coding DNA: TGTGCCAGCAGTTCCCCCGGCCGGCTCTATGGCTACACCTTC. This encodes CASSSPGRLYGYTF.

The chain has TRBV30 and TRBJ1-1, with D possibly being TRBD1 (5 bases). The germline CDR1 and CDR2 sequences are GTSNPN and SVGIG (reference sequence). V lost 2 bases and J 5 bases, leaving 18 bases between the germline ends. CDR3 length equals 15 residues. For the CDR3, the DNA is TGTGCCTGGAGTCCCCGGGACCCAAGAAGGACTGAAGCTTTCTTT. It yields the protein CAWSPRDPRRTEAFF.

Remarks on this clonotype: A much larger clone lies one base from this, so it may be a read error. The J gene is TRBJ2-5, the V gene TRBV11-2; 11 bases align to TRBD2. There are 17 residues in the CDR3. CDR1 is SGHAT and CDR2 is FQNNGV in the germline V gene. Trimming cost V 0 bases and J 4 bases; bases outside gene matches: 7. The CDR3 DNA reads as TGTGCCAGCAGCTTAGATCTAGCGGGGGGTTTTGCAGAGACCCAGTACTTC. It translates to CASSLDLAGGFAETQYF.

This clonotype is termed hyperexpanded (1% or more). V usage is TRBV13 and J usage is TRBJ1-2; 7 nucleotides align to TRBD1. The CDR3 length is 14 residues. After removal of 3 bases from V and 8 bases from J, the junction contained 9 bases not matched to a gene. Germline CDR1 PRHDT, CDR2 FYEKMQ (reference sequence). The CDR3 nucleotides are TGTGCCAGCAGCTTGGACGACAGGGAAAAGGGCTACACCTTC. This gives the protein CASSLDDREKGYTF.

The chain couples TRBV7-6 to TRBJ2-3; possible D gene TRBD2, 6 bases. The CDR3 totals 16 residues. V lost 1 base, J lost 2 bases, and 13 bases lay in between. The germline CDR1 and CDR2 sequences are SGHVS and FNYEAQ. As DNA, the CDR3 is TGTGCCAGCAGCTTAGAAGGCTGGGGACTCACAGATACGCAGTATTTT. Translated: CASSLEGWGLTDTQYF.

CDR3: CAISGASGGLTGTDTQYF. CDR3 nucleotide sequence: TGTGCCATCAGTGGGGCTAGCGGGGGCCTAACGGGCACAGATACGCAGTATTTT. The chain uses TRBV10-3 and TRBJ2-3; 10 bases are shared with TRBD2. The germline V gene encodes CDR1 ENHRY and CDR2 SYGVKD. The CDR3 length is 18 residues. V gave up 4 bases and J gave up 1 base; unmatched junction bases: 11.

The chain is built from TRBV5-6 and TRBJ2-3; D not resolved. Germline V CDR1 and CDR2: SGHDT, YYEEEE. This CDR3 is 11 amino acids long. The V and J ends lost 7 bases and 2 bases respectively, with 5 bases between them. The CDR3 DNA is TGTGCCAGCCGGTACACAGATACGCAGTATTTT. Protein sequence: CASRYTDTQYF.

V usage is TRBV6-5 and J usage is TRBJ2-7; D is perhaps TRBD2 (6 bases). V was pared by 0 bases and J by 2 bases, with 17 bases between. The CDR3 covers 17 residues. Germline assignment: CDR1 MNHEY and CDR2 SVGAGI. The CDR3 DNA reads TGTGCCAGCAGTTACTCGCCTTTGGGCGGGGCCACCTACGAGCAGTACTTC. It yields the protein CASSYSPLGGATYEQYF.